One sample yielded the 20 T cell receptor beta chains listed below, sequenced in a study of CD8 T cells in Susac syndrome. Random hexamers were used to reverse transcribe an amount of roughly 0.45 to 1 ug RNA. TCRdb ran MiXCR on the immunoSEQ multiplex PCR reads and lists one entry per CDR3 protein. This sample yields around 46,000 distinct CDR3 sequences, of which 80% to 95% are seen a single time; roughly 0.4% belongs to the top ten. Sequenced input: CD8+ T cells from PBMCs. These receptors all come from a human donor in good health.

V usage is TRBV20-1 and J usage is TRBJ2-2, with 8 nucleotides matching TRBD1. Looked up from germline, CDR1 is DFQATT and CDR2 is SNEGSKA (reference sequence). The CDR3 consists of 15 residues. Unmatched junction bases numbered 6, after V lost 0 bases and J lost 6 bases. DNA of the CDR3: TGCAGTGCTAGAGATCAGGACAGGGTGTCCGGGGAGCTGTTTTTT. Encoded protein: CSARDQDRVSGELFF.

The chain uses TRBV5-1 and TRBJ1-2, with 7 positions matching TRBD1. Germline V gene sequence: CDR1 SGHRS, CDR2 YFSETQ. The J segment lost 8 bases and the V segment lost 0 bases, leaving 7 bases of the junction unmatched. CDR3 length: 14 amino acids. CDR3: CASSLEGGAGGYTF. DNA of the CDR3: TGCGCCAGCAGCTTGGAAGGGGGCGCGGGAGGCTACACCTTC.

CDR3 nucleotide sequence: TGTGCCAGCAGCCCCGACAGTGCAGGGCCCCAGCATTTT. Translating it yields CASSPDSAGPQHF. The chain employs TRBV6-5 and TRBJ1-5, with D possibly TRBD1 on 5 matching bases. The V end was cut by 6 bases, the J end by 9 bases, with 15 bases between. The CDR3 has 13 amino acids. The germline V gene encodes CDR1 MNHEY and CDR2 SVGAGI.

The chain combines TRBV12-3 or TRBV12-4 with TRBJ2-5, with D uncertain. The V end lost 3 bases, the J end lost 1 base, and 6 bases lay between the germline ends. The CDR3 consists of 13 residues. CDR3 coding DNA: TGTGCCAGCAGTTTGTACAGCCAAGAGACCCAGTACTTC. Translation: CASSLYSQETQYF.

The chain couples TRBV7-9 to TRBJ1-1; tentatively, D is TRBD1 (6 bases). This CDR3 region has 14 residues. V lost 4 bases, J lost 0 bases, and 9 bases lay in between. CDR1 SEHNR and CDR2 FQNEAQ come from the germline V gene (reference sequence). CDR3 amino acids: CASSSTGLNTEAFF. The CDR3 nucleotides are TGTGCCAGCAGCTCTACAGGGTTGAACACTGAAGCTTTCTTT.

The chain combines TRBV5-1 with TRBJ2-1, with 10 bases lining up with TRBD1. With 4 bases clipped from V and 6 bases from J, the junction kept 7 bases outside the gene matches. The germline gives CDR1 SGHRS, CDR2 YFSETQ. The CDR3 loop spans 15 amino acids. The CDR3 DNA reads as TGCGCCAGCAGCGCGGGACAGGGGCGCGGCAATGAGCAGTTCTTC. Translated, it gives CASSAGQGRGNEQFF.

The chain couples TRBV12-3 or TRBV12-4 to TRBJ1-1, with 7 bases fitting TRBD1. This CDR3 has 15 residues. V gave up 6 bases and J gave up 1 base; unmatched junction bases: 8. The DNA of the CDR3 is TGTGCCAGCAGCAAAACAGGGGAGGGGAACACTGAAGCTTTCTTT. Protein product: CASSKTGEGNTEAFF.

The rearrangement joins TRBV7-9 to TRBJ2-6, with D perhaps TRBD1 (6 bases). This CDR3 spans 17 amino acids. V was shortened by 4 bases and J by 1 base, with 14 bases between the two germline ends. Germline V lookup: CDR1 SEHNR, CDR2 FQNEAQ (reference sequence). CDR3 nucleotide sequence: TGTGCCAGCAGCTCCGCGACAGGCACTTCTGGGGCCAACGTCCTGACTTTC. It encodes CASSSATGTSGANVLTF.

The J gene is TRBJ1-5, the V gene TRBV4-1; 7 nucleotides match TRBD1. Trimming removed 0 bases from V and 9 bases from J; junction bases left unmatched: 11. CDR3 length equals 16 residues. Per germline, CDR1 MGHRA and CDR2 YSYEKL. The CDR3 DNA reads TGCGCCAGCAGCCAAGATGAGGGGGCTACTCCGTCGCCCCAGCATTTT. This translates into CASSQDEGATPSPQHF.

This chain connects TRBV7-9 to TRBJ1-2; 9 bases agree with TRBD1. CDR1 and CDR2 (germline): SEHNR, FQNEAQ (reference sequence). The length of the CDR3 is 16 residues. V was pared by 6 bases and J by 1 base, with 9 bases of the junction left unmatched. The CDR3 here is CASRPPTDRGNYGYTF. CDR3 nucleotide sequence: TGTGCCAGCAGGCCACCTACGGACAGGGGTAACTATGGCTACACCTTC.

The CDR3: CASSHVGDLHTEAFF. The CDR3 DNA reads as TGTGCCAGCAGCCATGTGGGCGACTTACACACTGAAGCTTTCTTT. This sequence joins TRBV7-9 and TRBJ1-1; D unresolved. Trimming took 5 bases from V and 3 from J, leaving 16 bases between them. Germline CDR1 reads SEHNR; CDR2 reads FQNEAQ (reference sequence). This CDR3 is 15 amino acids long.

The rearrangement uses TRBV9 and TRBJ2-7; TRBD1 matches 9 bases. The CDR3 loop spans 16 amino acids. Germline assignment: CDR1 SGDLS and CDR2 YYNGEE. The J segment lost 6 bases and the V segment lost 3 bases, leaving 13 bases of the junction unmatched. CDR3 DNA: TGTGCCAGCAGCGGCTATAGGGACAGGGAGGTAGGCGAGCAGTACTTC. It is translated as CASSGYRDREVGEQYF.

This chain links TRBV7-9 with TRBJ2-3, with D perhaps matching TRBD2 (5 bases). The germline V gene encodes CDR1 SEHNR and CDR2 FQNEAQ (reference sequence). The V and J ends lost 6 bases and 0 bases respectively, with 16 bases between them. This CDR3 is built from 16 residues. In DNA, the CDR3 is TGTGCCAGCAGTGCGAGCGGCCCCATTAGCACAGATACGCAGTATTTT. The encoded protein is CASSASGPISTDTQYF.

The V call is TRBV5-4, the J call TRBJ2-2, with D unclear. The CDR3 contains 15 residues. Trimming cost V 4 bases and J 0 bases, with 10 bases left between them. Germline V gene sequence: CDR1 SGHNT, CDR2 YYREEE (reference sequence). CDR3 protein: CASSQRRANTGELFF. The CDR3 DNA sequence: TGTGCCAGCAGCCAGAGGAGAGCGAACACCGGGGAGCTGTTTTTT.

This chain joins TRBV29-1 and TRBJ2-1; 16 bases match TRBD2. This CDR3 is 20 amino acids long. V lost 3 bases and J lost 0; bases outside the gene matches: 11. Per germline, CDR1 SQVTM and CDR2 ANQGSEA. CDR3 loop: CSVEGLAGGSYLSSYNEQFF. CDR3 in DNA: TGCAGCGTTGAGGGACTAGCGGGAGGGTCTTACTTGAGCTCCTACAATGAGCAGTTCTTC.

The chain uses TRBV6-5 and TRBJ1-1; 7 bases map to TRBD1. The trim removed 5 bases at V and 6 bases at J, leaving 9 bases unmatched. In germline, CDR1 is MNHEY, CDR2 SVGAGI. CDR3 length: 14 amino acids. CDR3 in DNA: TGTGCCAGCAGTCCAGACAGGGTAGGGCCTGAAGCTTTCTTT. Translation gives CASSPDRVGPEAFF.

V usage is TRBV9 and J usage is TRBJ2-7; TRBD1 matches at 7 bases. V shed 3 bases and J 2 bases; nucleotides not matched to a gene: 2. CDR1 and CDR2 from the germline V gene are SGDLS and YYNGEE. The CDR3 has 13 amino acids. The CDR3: CASSAGTAYEQYF. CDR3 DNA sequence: TGTGCCAGCAGCGCCGGGACAGCCTACGAGCAGTACTTC.

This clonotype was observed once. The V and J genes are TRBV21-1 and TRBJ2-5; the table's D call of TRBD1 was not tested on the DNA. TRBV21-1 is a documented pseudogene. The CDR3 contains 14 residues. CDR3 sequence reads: CASLTGARQETQYF. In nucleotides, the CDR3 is TGTGCCAGCCTGACGGGGGCCAGACAAGAGACCCAGTACTTC.

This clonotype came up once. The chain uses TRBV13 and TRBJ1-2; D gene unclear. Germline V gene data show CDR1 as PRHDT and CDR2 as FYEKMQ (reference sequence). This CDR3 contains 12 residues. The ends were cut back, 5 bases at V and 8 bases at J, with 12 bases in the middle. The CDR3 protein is CASSPRGQGYTF. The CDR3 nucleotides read TGTGCCAGCAGCCCCCGCGGTCAGGGCTACACCTTC. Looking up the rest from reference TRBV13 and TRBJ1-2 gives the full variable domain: AAGVIQSPRHLIKEKRETATLKCYPIPRHDTVYWYQQGPGQDPQFLISFYEKMQSDKGSIPDRFSAQQFSDYHSELNMSSLELGDSALYFCASSPRGQGYTFGSGTRLTVV.

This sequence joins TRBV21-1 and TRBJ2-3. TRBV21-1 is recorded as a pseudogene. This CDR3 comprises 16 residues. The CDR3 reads CASSKGGLRLSDTQYF. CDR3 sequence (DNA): TGTGCCAGCAGCAAAGGAGGCTTGAGGTTGTCAGATACGCAGTATTTT.